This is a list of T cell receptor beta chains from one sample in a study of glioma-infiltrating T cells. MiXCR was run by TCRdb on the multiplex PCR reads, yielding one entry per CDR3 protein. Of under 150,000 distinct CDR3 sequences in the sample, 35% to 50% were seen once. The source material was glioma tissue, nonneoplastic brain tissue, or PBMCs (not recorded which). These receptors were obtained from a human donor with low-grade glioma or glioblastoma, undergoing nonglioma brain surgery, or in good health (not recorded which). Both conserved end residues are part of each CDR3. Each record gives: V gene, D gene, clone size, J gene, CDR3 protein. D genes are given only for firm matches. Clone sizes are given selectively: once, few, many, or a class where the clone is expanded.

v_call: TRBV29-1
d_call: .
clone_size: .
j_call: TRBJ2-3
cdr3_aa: CSVSGHKPDTQYF

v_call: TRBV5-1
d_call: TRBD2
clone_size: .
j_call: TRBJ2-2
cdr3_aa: CASSLGLAGVRGNTGELFF

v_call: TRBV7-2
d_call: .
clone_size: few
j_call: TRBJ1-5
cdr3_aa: CASSFLQDSNQPQHF

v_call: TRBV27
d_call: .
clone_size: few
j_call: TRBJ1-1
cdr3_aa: CASSRQWNTEAFF

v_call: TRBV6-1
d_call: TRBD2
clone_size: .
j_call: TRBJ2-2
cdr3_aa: CASERGDDTGELFF

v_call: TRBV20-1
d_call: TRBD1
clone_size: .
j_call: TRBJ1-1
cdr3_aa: CSAQGAGGLNTEAFF

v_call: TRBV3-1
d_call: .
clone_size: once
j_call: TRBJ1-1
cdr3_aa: CASSQVSVRAEAFF

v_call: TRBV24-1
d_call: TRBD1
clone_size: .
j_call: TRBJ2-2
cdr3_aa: CAVGQVTNTGELFF

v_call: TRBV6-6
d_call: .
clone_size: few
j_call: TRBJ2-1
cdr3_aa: CASSYSQWGEQFF

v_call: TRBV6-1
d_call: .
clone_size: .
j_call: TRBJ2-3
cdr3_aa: CASSQPGDRDTQYF

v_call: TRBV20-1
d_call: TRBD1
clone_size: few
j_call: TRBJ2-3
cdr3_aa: CSATTGGLADTQYF

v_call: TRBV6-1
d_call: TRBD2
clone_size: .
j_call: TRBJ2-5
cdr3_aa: CASRPLGGRAQETQYF

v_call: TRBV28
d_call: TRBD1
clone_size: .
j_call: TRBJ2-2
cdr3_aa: CDSRRQGMAGELFF

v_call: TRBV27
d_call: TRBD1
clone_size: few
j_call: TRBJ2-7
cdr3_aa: CASSLRTGGAFYEQYF

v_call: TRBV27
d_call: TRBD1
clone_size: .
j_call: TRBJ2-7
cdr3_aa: CASSLFGTESSYEQYF

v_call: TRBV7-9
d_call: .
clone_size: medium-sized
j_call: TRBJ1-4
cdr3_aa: CASSLAGQNEKLFF

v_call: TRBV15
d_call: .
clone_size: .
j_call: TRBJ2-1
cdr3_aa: CATSRVRTEYNEQFF

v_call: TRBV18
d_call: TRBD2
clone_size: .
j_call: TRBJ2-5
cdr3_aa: CASSSGVLREAQYF

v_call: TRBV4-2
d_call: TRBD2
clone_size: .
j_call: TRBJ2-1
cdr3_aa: CASSQGSTSANEQFF

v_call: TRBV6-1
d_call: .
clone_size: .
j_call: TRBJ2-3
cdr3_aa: CASSDDGTDTQYF

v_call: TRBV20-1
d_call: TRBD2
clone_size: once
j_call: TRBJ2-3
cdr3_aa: CSARSGGEVTDTQYF

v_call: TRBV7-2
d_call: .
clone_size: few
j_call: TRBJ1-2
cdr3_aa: CASSLIGGTGNYGYTF

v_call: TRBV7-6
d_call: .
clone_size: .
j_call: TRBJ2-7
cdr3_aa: CASSPGRDYEQYF

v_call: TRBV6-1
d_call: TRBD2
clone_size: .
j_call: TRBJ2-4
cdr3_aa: CASSRWTSGGAGAKNIQYF

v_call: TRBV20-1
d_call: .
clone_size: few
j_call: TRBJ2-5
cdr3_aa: CSARPGLTQETQYF

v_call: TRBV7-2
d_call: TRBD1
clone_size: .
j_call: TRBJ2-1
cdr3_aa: CASSPRPGQVESSYNEQFF

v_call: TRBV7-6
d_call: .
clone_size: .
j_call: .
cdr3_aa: CASSSSSGYYEQFF

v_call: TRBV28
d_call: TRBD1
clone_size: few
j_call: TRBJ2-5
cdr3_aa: CASRWDSQETQYF

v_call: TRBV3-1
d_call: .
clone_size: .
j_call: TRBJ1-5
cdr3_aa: CASSPGVGRDNQPQHF

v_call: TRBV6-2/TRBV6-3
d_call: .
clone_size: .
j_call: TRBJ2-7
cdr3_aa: CASRTDGVRAYEQYF

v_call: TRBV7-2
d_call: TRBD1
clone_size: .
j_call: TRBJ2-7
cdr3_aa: CASSLDRGVYEQYF

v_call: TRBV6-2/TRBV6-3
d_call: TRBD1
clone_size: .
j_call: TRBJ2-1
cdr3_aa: CASSARQGATPNEQFF

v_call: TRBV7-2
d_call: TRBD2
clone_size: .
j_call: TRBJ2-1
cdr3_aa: CASSSTSGSYNEQFF

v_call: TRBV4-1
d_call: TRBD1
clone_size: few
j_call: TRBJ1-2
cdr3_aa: CASSQDPRQGFGYTF

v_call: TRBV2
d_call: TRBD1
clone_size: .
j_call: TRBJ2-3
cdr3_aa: CASRRTGIGTDTQYF